Included here is one T cell receptor beta chain sequence, with context. Its matching antigen is unknown. The donors formed part of the approximately 130-subject validation cohort, distinct from the approximately 670-subject first cohort. These data come from a study of cytomegalovirus exposure and HLA in healthy donors. Study details: In a later analysis, it was reported that the roughly 130 validation repertoires had been produced on the same platform as the 700 or so repertoires belonging to the first cohort.

The method was immunoSEQ multiplex PCR; TCRdb's version includes in-frame clones alone and lacks a portion of them. The sample carries roughly 200,000 clones, 80% to 85% recorded once. Study-wide points: The tendency of first-cohort TCR clusters to co-occur in the 100 to 150 validation repertoires emerged from a later analysis.

The source of this sequence is a woman in her late teens or twenties in good health and CMV-seropositive. Sequencing used PBMCs.

In DNA form, the CDR3 reads TGCGCCAGCAGCCAAGAGACGACAGGCAACACTGAAGCTTTCTTT. Protein sequence: CASSQETTGNTEAFF. J is TRBJ1-1 and V is TRBV4-1; a possible D gene is TRBD1 (6 bases). Per germline, CDR1 MGHRA and CDR2 YSYEKL. The CDR3 spans 15 residues. Trimming stripped 0 bases from V and 2 bases from J, with 10 bases between.